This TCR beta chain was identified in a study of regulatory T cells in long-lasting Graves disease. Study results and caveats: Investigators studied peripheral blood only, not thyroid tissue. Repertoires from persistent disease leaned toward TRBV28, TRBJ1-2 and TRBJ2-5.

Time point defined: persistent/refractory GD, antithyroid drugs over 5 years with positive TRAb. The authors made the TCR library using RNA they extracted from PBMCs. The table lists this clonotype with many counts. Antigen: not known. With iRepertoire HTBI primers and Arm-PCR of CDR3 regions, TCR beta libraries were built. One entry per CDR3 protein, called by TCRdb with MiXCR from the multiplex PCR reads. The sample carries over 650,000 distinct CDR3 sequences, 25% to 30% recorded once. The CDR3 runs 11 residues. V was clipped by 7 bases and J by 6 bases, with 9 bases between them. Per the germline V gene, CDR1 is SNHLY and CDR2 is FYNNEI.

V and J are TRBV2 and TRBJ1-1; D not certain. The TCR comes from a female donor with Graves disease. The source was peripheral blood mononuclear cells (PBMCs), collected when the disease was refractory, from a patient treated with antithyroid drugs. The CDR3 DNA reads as TGTGCCAGCATGCTCAGCCCTGAAGCTTTCTTT. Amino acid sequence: CASMLSPEAFF.